This TCR beta chain was observed in a study of beta chain features in type 1 diabetes. Study details: Regarding age, gender and cell yields, patients proved similar to healthy donors.

This clone was seen more than once but under ten times. Its target is not known. Points from the study as a whole: TCRB CDR3s from Type 1 diabetes patients were moderately but significantly shorter in all four CD4+ subsets.

V trimming: 5 bases; J trimming: 2 bases; junction bases outside the gene matches: 8. Germline V gives CDR1 MNHEY, CDR2 SVGAGI. The CDR3 is made up of 15 amino acids. Expressed TCRB transcripts were sequenced because the entire RNA isolate underwent reverse transcription. TCRdb's table, derived via immunoSEQ multiplex PCR, lists solely in-frame clones and lacks some. The sample carries approximately 270,000 clones, approximately 15% recorded once. The V call is TRBV6-5, the J call TRBJ2-7, with 8 positions matching TRBD2. The material sequenced was naive CD4+ T cells from blood. The receptor was derived from a man aged 30 to 45 with type 1 diabetes. The CDR3: CASSPMGLGTYEQYF. CDR3 bases: TGTGCCAGCAGTCCCATGGGACTAGGAACCTACGAGCAGTACTTC.